These 3 T cell receptor beta chains originate from one sample sequenced in a study of cytomegalovirus exposure and HLA in healthy donors. Assay used: immunoSEQ multiplex PCR; TCRdb lists only in-frame clones, some missing. The sample holds roughly 52,000 clones, approximately 93% seen once. The sequenced sample was PBMCs. The receptors stem from a woman aged 18-29 years in good health and CMV-seropositive.

The chain couples TRBV14 to TRBJ2-2; 12 positions match TRBD1. Germline V gene lookup returns CDR1 SGHDN and CDR2 FVKESK. The V segment lost 1 base and the J segment 4 bases; nucleotides outside the gene matches: 4. The CDR3 has 17 amino acids. The DNA of the CDR3 is TGTGCCAGCAGCCAAGGCACGGGACAGGGGGCCACCGGGGAGCTGTTTTTT. Its translation is CASSQGTGQGATGELFF.

The chain is built from TRBV30 and TRBJ1-2, with D uncertain. Germline V gene sequence: CDR1 GTSNPN, CDR2 SVGIG (reference sequence). The CDR3 is 17 amino acids. Trimming removed 0 bases at V and 2 bases at J, with 19 bases between. The CDR3 loop reads CAWSVHPFATVNYGYTF. The CDR3 DNA is TGTGCCTGGAGTGTCCACCCTTTTGCCACAGTGAACTATGGCTACACCTTC.

The V and J genes are TRBV7-3 and TRBJ2-3; 8 bases align to TRBD2. The CDR3 is 20 amino acids. V was clipped by 1 base and J by 2 bases; unmatched bases: 17. The germline V gene has CDR1 SGHTA and CDR2 FQGTGA. CDR3 region: CASSLRGRPAGGLYTDTQYF. DNA for the CDR3: TGTGCCAGCAGCTTAAGAGGCAGGCCGGCGGGGGGCCTTTACACAGATACGCAGTATTTT.